This T cell receptor beta chain comes out of a study of OX40 agonist ivuxolimab in advanced cancers. The repertoire was sequenced with immunoSEQ multiplex PCR; TCRdb's copy has only in-frame clones and lacks some. The data contain under 25,000 clones, around 84% of them seen just once; the ten biggest clones take up roughly 22%. The CDR3 length is 14 residues. The germline V gene has CDR1 MDHEN and CDR2 SYDVKM. Deletions cut 7 bases from V and 3 bases from J, with 13 bases between. V gene TRBV28 combines with J gene TRBJ1-5; D remains unclear. The TCR comes from an adult with an advanced solid tumor such as melanoma, head and neck, liver or kidney cancer. Sequencing used CD4+ or CD8+ T cells sorted from blood, obtained in a trial of the OX40 agonist ivuxolimab. The chain's CDR3 is CASTAATLNQPQHF. The CDR3 DNA sequence: TGTGCCAGCACAGCCGCAACTCTCAATCAGCCCCAGCATTTT.